What follows are 28 T cell receptor beta chains derived from one specimen sequenced in a study of blood T cell repertoires in COVID-19. TCRdb keeps only in-frame clones here, not all; method: immunoSEQ multiplex PCR. The data contain 140,000 or so clones, roughly 80% of them singletons. Sample: peripheral blood. The source is a woman between 70 and 85 years old with COVID-19, enrolled during active disease.

The chain links TRBV11-2 to TRBJ2-7, with 7 bases aligning to TRBD2. CDR3 length equals 15 residues. J lost 5 bases, V lost 1 base, and 8 bases had no gene match. Germline V lookup: CDR1 SGHAT, CDR2 FQNNGV. Here the CDR3 DNA reads TGTGCCAGCAGCTTAGGGGGGGGTAGAGGGAACGAGCAGTACTTC. Amino acids: CASSLGGGRGNEQYF.

This clone was detected only once. The chain has TRBV6-5 and TRBJ2-1; the match to TRBD1 covers 10 bases. The CDR3 contains 16 residues. With 2 bases clipped from V and 2 bases from J, the junction kept 3 bases outside the gene matches. Germline values: CDR1 MNHEY, CDR2 SVGAGI. The CDR3 is CASSYPGQGTYNEQFF. The CDR3 coding sequence is TGTGCCAGCAGTTACCCGGGACAGGGGACCTACAATGAGCAGTTCTTC.

This clone is a singleton in its sample. The chain recombines TRBV5-4 with TRBJ1-4, with 7 bases matching TRBD1. The CDR3 spans 16 residues. Germline values: CDR1 SGHNT, CDR2 YYREEE (reference sequence). Trimming cost V 3 bases and J 7 bases; bases outside gene matches: 12. The CDR3 loop is CASSSRLTGTREKLFF. Written as DNA, the CDR3 is TGTGCCAGCAGCTCCCGCTTGACAGGGACTCGTGAAAAACTGTTTTTT.

The CDR3 bases are TGTGCCAGTAGTATAGAGGGACAGGGCGGTCAGCCCCAGCATTTT. As protein: CASSIEGQGGQPQHF. This chain uses TRBV19 with TRBJ1-5, with 9 nucleotides matching TRBD1. The V and J ends lost 0 bases and 6 bases, in that order; junction bases with no gene match: 3. The germline V gene has CDR1 LNHDA and CDR2 SQIVND (reference sequence). The CDR3 totals 15 residues.

The chain has TRBV29-1 and TRBJ1-1; D unclear. The CDR3 totals 11 residues. CDR1 and CDR2 from the germline V gene are SQVTM and ANQGSEA. The V gene lost 3 bases and the J gene lost 7 bases, with 9 bases spanning the gap. The CDR3 DNA reads TGCAGCGTTGATCCGGGGAATGAAGCTTTCTTT. This encodes CSVDPGNEAFF.

The rearrangement uses TRBV3-1 (or the pseudogene TRBV3-2) and TRBJ1-2; 11 bases line up with TRBD1. CDR1 LGHDT and CDR2 YNNKEL come from the germline V gene (reference sequence). CDR3 size: 13 residues. The V gene end was trimmed by 3 bases and the J gene end by 6 bases; junction bases not matched to a gene: 0. The CDR3 DNA sequence: TGTGCCAGCAGCCAGGACAGGGGGCATGGCTACACCTTC. As protein: CASSQDRGHGYTF.

This sequence joins TRBV2 and TRBJ2-7; D might be TRBD2 (6 bases). CDR1 and CDR2 from the germline V gene are SNHLY and FYNNEI. V was shortened by 6 bases and J by 2 bases, with 14 bases between the two germline ends. This CDR3 is built from 14 residues. For the CDR3, the DNA is TGTGCCAGCAGGACCGGGACGGGAGCCTACGAGCAGTACTTC. This encodes CASRTGTGAYEQYF.

The chain has TRBV30 and TRBJ1-2; 10 bases map to TRBD1. CDR1 and CDR2 from the germline V gene are GTSNPN and SVGIG (reference sequence). The V and J ends lost 3 bases and 8 bases, in that order; junction bases with no gene match: 15. The CDR3 is 16 residues long. For the CDR3, the DNA is TGTGCCTGGAGGATGAGTAGACGGGACAGGGGAGCCGGCTACACCTTC. Translating it yields CAWRMSRRDRGAGYTF.

The chain couples TRBV19 to TRBJ2-7, with D maybe TRBD2 (5 bases). This CDR3 is 11 amino acids long. Germline V gene sequence: CDR1 LNHDA, CDR2 SQIVND (reference sequence). V lost 7 bases to trimming and J lost 4 bases, with 8 bases between them. CDR3 bases: TGTGCCAGTATTTGGACTTACGAGCAGTACTTC. Its protein product is CASIWTYEQYF.

The chain recombines TRBV7-6 with TRBJ2-5, with D possibly matching TRBD2 (5 bases). Germline V lookup: CDR1 SGHVS, CDR2 FNYEAQ. V was clipped by 5 bases and J by 5 bases, with 6 bases between them. The CDR3 has 11 amino acids. The CDR3 nucleotides read TGTGCCAGCAGCCCGGGGGAGACCCAGTACTTC. It translates to CASSPGETQYF. Using reference TRBV7-6 and TRBJ2-5 for the parts outside the CDR3, the full variable domain is GAGVSQSPRYKVTKRGQDVALRCDPISGHVSLYWYRQALGQGPEFLTYFNYEAQQDKSGLPNDRFSAERPEGSISTLTIQRTEQRDSAMYRCASSPGETQYFGPGTRLLVL.

A few counts support this clone. The chain employs TRBV5-4 and TRBJ1-2; 8 bases are shared with TRBD1. The CDR3 runs 17 residues. V was clipped by 4 bases and J by 8 bases; unmatched bases: 19. CDR1 is SGHNT and CDR2 is YYREEE in the germline V gene (reference sequence). The CDR3 DNA sequence: TGTGCCAGCAGCCCTCCCGGGACAGGTTATGGGTTCGGGGGCTACACCTTC. It codes for CASSPPGTGYGFGGYTF.

The rearrangement uses TRBV10-3 and TRBJ2-2, with D possibly TRBD1 on 5 matching bases. The V gene's germline CDR1 is ENHRY and CDR2 SYGVKD. This CDR3 is built from 14 residues. Trimming took 8 bases from V and 2 from J, leaving 12 bases between them. The DNA for the CDR3 is TGTGCCATCCCGACAGACCTTAACACCGGGGAGCTGTTTTTT. Its translation is CAIPTDLNTGELFF.

V is TRBV29-1 and J is TRBJ1-2; D not certain. V was pared by 4 bases and J by 4 bases, with 13 bases between. CDR3 length: 13 residues. CDR1 and CDR2 from the germline V gene are SQVTM and ANQGSEA. The CDR3 reads CSVGGGEGYGYTF. In DNA form, the CDR3 reads TGCAGCGTTGGGGGTGGGGAGGGCTATGGCTACACCTTC.

V is TRBV13 and J is TRBJ2-7; TRBD1 agrees at 9 bases. Per germline, CDR1 PRHDT and CDR2 FYEKMQ (reference sequence). The J segment lost 3 bases and the V segment lost 5 bases, leaving 8 bases of the junction unmatched. The CDR3 extends over 15 amino acids. The CDR3 loop reads CASSLGTGLSYEQYF. In nucleotides, the CDR3 is TGTGCCAGCAGCCTCGGGACAGGGTTAAGCTACGAGCAGTACTTC.

This chain uses TRBV4-3 with TRBJ2-4, with D tentatively TRBD1 (7 bases). V was pared by 1 base and J by 7 bases, with 17 bases between. Germline CDR1 reads LGHNA; CDR2 reads YSLEER. The CDR3 runs to 16 residues. CDR3 loop: CASSQGRGRQGNIQYF. The DNA of the CDR3 is TGCGCCAGCAGCCAAGGGAGGGGCCGACAGGGTAACATTCAGTACTTC.

The rearrangement links TRBV5-5 to TRBJ1-6; D not resolved. This CDR3 has 14 amino acids. The V gene lost 2 bases and the J gene lost 7 bases, with 10 bases spanning the gap. Per the germline V gene, CDR1 is SGHKS and CDR2 is YYEKEE (reference sequence). The CDR3 DNA is TGTGCCAGCAGCTTTCTACAGTCAAATTCACCCCTCCACTTT. Protein: CASSFLQSNSPLHF.

V and J are TRBV9 and TRBJ1-4; TRBD1 matches 8 bases. V was pared by 0 bases and J by 0 bases, with 7 bases of the junction left unmatched. The CDR3 spans 18 residues. Germline CDR1 reads SGDLS; CDR2 reads YYNGEE. The chain's CDR3 is CASSVATGTGTTNEKLFF. The CDR3 DNA sequence: TGTGCCAGCAGCGTAGCTACCGGGACAGGAACAACTAATGAAAAACTGTTTTTT. The whole variable domain, filled in from reference TRBV9 and TRBJ1-4, reads DSGVTQTPKHLITATGQRVTLRCSPRSGDLSVYWYQQSLDQGLQFLIQYYNGEERAKGNILERFSAQQFPDLHSELNLSSLELGDSALYFCASSVATGTGTTNEKLFFGSGTQLSVL.

The V gene is TRBV5-4, the J gene TRBJ2-5; 9 bases line up with TRBD2. Germline CDR1 SGHNT, CDR2 YYREEE (reference sequence). V was pared by 4 bases and J by 1 base, with 8 bases of the junction left unmatched. This CDR3 is built from 16 residues. The CDR3 DNA reads as TGTGCCAGCAGCCTCTTCGGGCGGGGGGGCCAAGAGACCCAGTACTTC. Translating gives CASSLFGRGGQETQYF.

This clone was detected many times. The chain employs TRBV6-5 and TRBJ1-2; 10 positions match TRBD1. V shed 2 bases and J 4 bases; nucleotides not matched to a gene: 7. Germline CDR1 and CDR2: MNHEY and SVGAGI. This CDR3 region has 16 residues. The CDR3 region is CASSYVRTGGGYGYTF. Here the CDR3 DNA reads TGTGCCAGCAGTTACGTCCGGACAGGGGGAGGCTATGGCTACACCTTC.

The CDR3 DNA is TGTGCCAGCAGTTACAGCGGGGGGGCCGGTACAGATACGCAGTATTTT. Protein product: CASSYSGGAGTDTQYF. The genes are TRBV6-5 and TRBJ2-3; 10 bases are shared with TRBD2. This CDR3 has 16 residues. Germline V lookup: CDR1 MNHEY, CDR2 SVGAGI. Losses at the gene ends were 2 bases for V and 3 bases for J; bases not matched to a gene: 5.

The chain has TRBV7-2 and TRBJ2-1; 8 nucleotides line up with TRBD2. Trimming cost V 4 bases and J 0 bases; bases outside gene matches: 5. The CDR3 runs 16 residues. The V gene's germline CDR1 is SGHTA and CDR2 FQGNSA. The CDR3 DNA is TGTGCCAGCAGCTCGCGGGGGGCCCGCTCCTACAATGAGCAGTTCTTC. This codes for CASSSRGARSYNEQFF.

The rearrangement links TRBV6-5 to TRBJ2-5; D is perhaps TRBD1 (5 bases). V gave up 6 bases and J gave up 5 bases, with 19 bases separating them. This CDR3 region has 15 residues. The germline V gene has CDR1 MNHEY and CDR2 SVGAGI. As DNA, the CDR3 is TGTGCCAGCAGCCCCGGACAAAAACGGTGGGAGACCCAGTACTTC. It specifies CASSPGQKRWETQYF.

J is TRBJ1-3 and V is TRBV2, with 7 bases aligning to TRBD1. CDR3 length equals 18 residues. The J segment lost 0 bases and the V segment lost 3 bases, leaving 11 bases of the junction unmatched. Germline CDR1 reads SNHLY; CDR2 reads FYNNEI. In DNA, the CDR3 is TGTGCCAGCAGTGATAGGGCAGGGGGTTTTCGCTCTGGAAACACCATATATTTT. This encodes CASSDRAGGFRSGNTIYF. The full variable domain, rest sourced from reference TRBV2 and TRBJ1-3, is EPEVTQTPSHQVTQMGQEVILRCVPISNHLYFYWYRQILGQKVEFLVSFYNNEISEKSEIFDDQFSVERPDGSNFTLKIRSTKLEDSAMYFCASSDRAGGFRSGNTIYFGEGSWLTVV.

The rearrangement uses TRBV27 and TRBJ1-2, with TRBD1 as a possible D gene (6 bases). The V end was cut by 5 bases, the J end by 8 bases, with 12 bases between. The CDR3 totals 12 residues. Germline V gene data show CDR1 as MNHEY and CDR2 as SMNVEV (reference sequence). The CDR3 region is CASSQRGYGYTF. In DNA, the CDR3 is TGTGCCAGCAGTCAGAGGGGGTACGGCTACACCTTC.

In its sample, this clone was seen once. This chain uses TRBV7-2 with TRBJ1-2; possibly TRBD1 for D (5 bases). Germline V gene sequence: CDR1 SGHTA, CDR2 FQGNSA. V was pared by 5 bases and J by 4 bases, with 11 bases between. The CDR3 consists of 13 residues. The chain's CDR3 is CASSRGQGYGYTF. In DNA form, the CDR3 reads TGTGCCAGCAGCAGGGGCCAGGGCTATGGCTACACCTTC.

Only one count was recorded for this clone. The rearrangement links TRBV29-1 to TRBJ2-7, with 12 nucleotides matching TRBD2. Germline CDR1 and CDR2: SQVTM and ANQGSEA. This CDR3 spans 14 amino acids. J was trimmed by 4 bases and V by 5 bases; bases with no gene match: 6. CDR3 amino acids: CSVSLAGGRYEQYF. CDR3 nucleotides: TGCAGCGTTTCCCTAGCGGGGGGGCGTTACGAGCAGTACTTC.

The chain is built from TRBV2 and TRBJ1-4; 7 bases are shared with TRBD1. Germline V gene sequence: CDR1 SNHLY, CDR2 FYNNEI. CDR3 length: 14 amino acids. V trimming: 6 bases; J trimming: 4 bases; junction bases outside the gene matches: 5. The CDR3 is CASRTGLGNEKLFF. The CDR3 DNA reads TGTGCCAGCAGGACAGGGTTAGGTAATGAAAAACTGTTTTTT.

The V gene is TRBV13, the J gene TRBJ1-2, with 9 bases matching TRBD1. The CDR3 extends over 16 amino acids. Trimming took 1 base from V and 0 from J; bases not matched to a gene: 3. Germline values: CDR1 PRHDT, CDR2 FYEKMQ (reference sequence). The CDR3 protein is CASSLEGTGPNYGYTF. As DNA, the CDR3 is TGTGCCAGCAGCTTAGAGGGGACAGGGCCTAACTATGGCTACACCTTC.